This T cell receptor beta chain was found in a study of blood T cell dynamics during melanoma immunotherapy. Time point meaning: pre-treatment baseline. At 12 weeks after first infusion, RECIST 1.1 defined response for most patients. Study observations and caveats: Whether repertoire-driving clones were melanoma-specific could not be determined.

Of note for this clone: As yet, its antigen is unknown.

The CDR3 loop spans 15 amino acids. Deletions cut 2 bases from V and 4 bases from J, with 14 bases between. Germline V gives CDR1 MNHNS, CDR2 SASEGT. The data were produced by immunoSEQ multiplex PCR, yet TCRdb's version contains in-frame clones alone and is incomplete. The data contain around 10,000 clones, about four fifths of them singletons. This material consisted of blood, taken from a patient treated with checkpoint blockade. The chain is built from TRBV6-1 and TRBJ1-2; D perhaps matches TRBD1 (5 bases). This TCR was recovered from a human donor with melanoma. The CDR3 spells CASSELARAGYGYTF. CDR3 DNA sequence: TGTGCCAGCAGTGAACTGGCCAGGGCGGGCTATGGCTACACCTTC.